The clone carrying this T cell receptor beta chain has a count of ten or more. This CDR3 comprises 16 residues. Germline CDR1 and CDR2: SNHLY and FYNNEI. Between the trimmed V and J ends, which lost 0 bases and 4 bases, there was a span of 15 bases. Amplified TCR beta CDR3 regions came from RNA transcripts. Researchers ran a first-round RT-PCR on the TCR CDR3 using the HTBI primer set. TCRdb re-analysed the multiplex PCR reads in MiXCR, keeping a single row per CDR3 protein. The table has around 420,000 distinct CDR3 sequences, more than 15% seen once; the top ten hold 13% to 15%. The sample belongs to a study of T cells in Graves' hyperthyroidism and ophthalmopathy.

V and J are TRBV2 and TRBJ1-2; a weak D match, TRBD1 (6 bases). The TCR comes from a woman younger than 35 with Graves' hyperthyroidism. Sample: blood. CDR3 in amino acids: CASSEALTGKGYGYTF. CDR3 DNA sequence: TGTGCCAGCAGTGAAGCTTTGACAGGCAAAGGCTATGGCTACACCTTC.